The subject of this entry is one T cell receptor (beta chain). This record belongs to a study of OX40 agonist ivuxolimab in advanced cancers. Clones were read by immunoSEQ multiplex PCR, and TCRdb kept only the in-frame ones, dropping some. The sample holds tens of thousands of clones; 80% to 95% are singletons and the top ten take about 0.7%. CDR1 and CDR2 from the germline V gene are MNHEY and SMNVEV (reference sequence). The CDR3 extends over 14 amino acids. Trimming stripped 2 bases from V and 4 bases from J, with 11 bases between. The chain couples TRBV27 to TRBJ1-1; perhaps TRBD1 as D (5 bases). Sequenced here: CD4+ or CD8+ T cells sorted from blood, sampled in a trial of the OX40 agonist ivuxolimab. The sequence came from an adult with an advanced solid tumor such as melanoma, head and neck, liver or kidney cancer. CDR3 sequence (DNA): TGTGCCAGCAGTTTAAGGGAGGGGATCACTGAAGCTTTCTTT. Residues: CASSLREGITEAFF.